The present entry profiles one T cell receptor (beta chain) with its context. This clonotype was found a few times. Its antigen remains undetermined. One base away there is no much larger clone; base qualities are not given. The data derive from a study of T-cell reconstitution after alpha-beta-depleted transplantation in children (dated by TCRdb to 2016 to 2017). Turning to the overall study: Using TCR repertoire profiling, the study followed T-cell immune reconstitution in a quantitative way in children after TCRalphabeta/CD19-depleted allogeneic hematopoietic cell transplantation.

CDR1 MNHNS and CDR2 SASEGT were looked up in the germline V gene. From the cysteine through the phenylalanine, the CDR3 covers 15 amino acids. CDR3 DNA only is kept here, 45 bases in frame from base 1. Deletion took 3 bases off V and 0 bases off J, with a span of 12 bases between the germline ends. Library prep was done by PCR. Instrument on record: Illumina HiSeq 2500. Molecular barcoding was employed in the preparation of TCR libraries, with unique molecular identifiers being used to normalize TCRbeta repertoire quantification. TCRdb reprocessing: public reads trimmed at Q25 with fastp, clones called with MiXCR, in-frame beta chains kept. Entries that share a CDR3 protein sequence are merged under the most common genes and DNA. The sample yields hundreds of thousands of distinct CDR3 sequences; approximately 13% were counted once. The biggest ten clones account for under 7% of the sample.

The sequence is built from TRBV6-1 and TRBJ2-7; the D region possibly corresponds to TRBD1 (6 bases align). Here the sequenced sample was PBMCs from the stem cell graft donor, taken from the stem cell graft. The clonotype comes from a human donor who donated a stem cell graft to a child with combined immunodeficiency. In nucleotides, the sequence is TGTGCCAGCAGTGAGCGGCAGGGGCACTCCTACGAGCAGTACTTC. Protein translation: CASSERQGHSYEQYF.